This passage covers 28 T cell receptor beta chains from one sample sequenced in a study of OX40 agonist ivuxolimab in advanced cancers. The method behind the library was the immunoSEQ multiplex PCR assay. Drawn from immuneACCESS, this table holds only the in-frame rearrangements with V and J called that TCRdb kept. Clones are partly lost; checked studies trace under half to an unresolved V gene and leave the rest unexplained. This sample holds over 40,000 clones; around four fifths were observed only once. About 2.5% of the sample goes to the ten largest clones. The sequences come from CD4+ or CD8+ T cells sorted from blood, collected in a trial of the OX40 agonist ivuxolimab. These receptors came from an adult with an advanced solid tumor such as melanoma, head and neck, liver or kidney cancer.

The rearrangement links TRBV11-2 to TRBJ1-3; the match to TRBD1 covers 7 bases. Germline CDR1 is SGHAT and CDR2 is FQNNGV. The CDR3 is 16 amino acids. V lost 2 bases to trimming and J lost 1 base; unmatched junction nucleotides: 5. The DNA for the CDR3 is TGTGCCAGCAGCTTATATGGGACAGCGTCTGGAAACACCATATATTTT. This translates into CASSLYGTASGNTIYF. The complete variable domain, with remaining parts taken from reference TRBV11-2 and TRBJ1-3, reads EAGVAQSPRYKIIEKRQSVAFWCNPISGHATLYWYQQILGQGPKLLIQFQNNGVVDDSQLPKDRFSAERLKGVDSTLKIQPAKLEDSAVYLCASSLYGTASGNTIYFGEGSWLTVV.

This clone was detected once. V usage is TRBV29-1 and J usage is TRBJ1-1, with D unresolved. This CDR3 has 17 amino acids. The germline gives CDR1 SQVTM, CDR2 ANQGSEA. V gave up 4 bases and J gave up 0 bases, with 21 bases separating them. The CDR3 loop is CSVGYLGTEFMNTEAFF. CDR3 nucleotides: TGCAGCGTTGGGTATCTGGGAACGGAGTTCATGAACACTGAAGCTTTCTTT.

The chain combines TRBV9 with TRBJ1-3, with D maybe TRBD1 (6 bases). The CDR3 sequence is 14 residues long. V gave up 7 bases and J gave up 9 bases, with 20 bases separating them. The germline gives CDR1 SGDLS, CDR2 YYNGEE. This CDR3 reads CASSEGEVGATIYF. The CDR3 DNA reads as TGTGCCAGCTCCGAGGGGGAGGTGGGGGCCACCATATATTTT.

This sequence joins TRBV20-1 and TRBJ2-3; D gene unclear. Germline V gene lookup returns CDR1 DFQATT and CDR2 SNEGSKA (reference sequence). The CDR3 has 10 residues. Trimming stripped 6 bases from V and 7 bases from J, with 8 bases between. CDR3 sequence: CSAHTNTQYF. CDR3 DNA: TGCAGTGCCCACACCAATACGCAGTATTTT.

This rearrangement joins TRBV11-3 to TRBJ2-1; 7 nucleotides line up with TRBD1. V was pared by 4 bases and J by 5 bases, with 8 bases of the junction left unmatched. CDR1 SGHNT and CDR2 YENEEA come from the germline V gene. The CDR3 spans 15 residues. CDR3 sequence (DNA): TGTGCCAGCAGCTATGACAGGGTCGTGGACAATGAGCAGTTCTTC. As protein: CASSYDRVVDNEQFF.

The CDR3 region has the DNA TGTGCCAGCAGCTTTTCACCCCTGGGCGGGAGGCGGTCCGAGCAGTACTTC. It codes for CASSFSPLGGRRSEQYF. The chain has TRBV7-6 and TRBJ2-7; 8 bases match TRBD2. This CDR3 comprises 17 residues. Germline loops: CDR1 SGHVS, CDR2 FNYEAQ. The V and J ends lost 3 bases and 6 bases, in that order; junction bases with no gene match: 16.

The CDR3 reads CASSPGQPANYGYTF. CDR3 DNA sequence: TGTGCCAGCAGTCCCGGACAGCCAGCTAACTATGGCTACACCTTC. The chain recombines TRBV28 with TRBJ1-2; maybe TRBD1 (6 bases). CDR3 length equals 15 residues. CDR1 and CDR2 (germline): MDHEN, SYDVKM. V lost 5 bases and J lost 0, with 13 bases in between.

This clone showed up just once. The chain carries TRBV5-4 and TRBJ2-1; D is unclear. Germline CDR1 is SGHNT and CDR2 is YYREEE (reference sequence). The CDR3 consists of 14 residues. V dropped 1 base and J dropped 6 bases, with 11 bases sitting between them. The CDR3 DNA reads TGTGCCAGCAGCTTGCGTGGTGGATCCAATGAGCAGTTCTTC. As protein: CASSLRGGSNEQFF. The whole variable domain, remainder taken from reference TRBV5-4 and TRBJ2-1, is ETGVTQSPTHLIKTRGQQVTLRCSSQSGHNTVSWYQQALGQGPQFIFQYYREEENGRGNFPPRFSGLQFPNYSSELNVNALELDDSALYLCASSLRGGSNEQFFGPGTRLTVL.

V is TRBV5-4 and J is TRBJ2-3; 9 bases line up with TRBD1. CDR3 size: 16 residues. Trimming took 0 bases from V and 3 from J; bases not matched to a gene: 5. Germline CDR1 and CDR2: SGHNT and YYREEE (reference sequence). For the CDR3, the DNA is TGTGCCAGCAGCTTGGCCCGGGACAGGGCTACAGATACGCAGTATTTT. Its translation is CASSLARDRATDTQYF. Based on the CDR3 plus reference TRBV5-4 and TRBJ2-3, the full variable domain is ETGVTQSPTHLIKTRGQQVTLRCSSQSGHNTVSWYQQALGQGPQFIFQYYREEENGRGNFPPRFSGLQFPNYSSELNVNALELDDSALYLCASSLARDRATDTQYFGPGTRLTVL.

This chain uses TRBV5-6 with TRBJ2-5, with D possibly TRBD1 on 5 matching bases. The CDR3 contains 16 residues. The germline V gene encodes CDR1 SGHDT and CDR2 YYEEEE. Trimming took off 0 bases at V and 4 bases at J, with 16 bases between the two ends. For the CDR3, the DNA is TGTGCCAGCAGCTTGGTAGGGGCGCCCCTAGGAGAGACCCAGTACTTC. It is translated as CASSLVGAPLGETQYF.

The chain carries TRBV15 and TRBJ1-1; D is perhaps TRBD1 (5 bases). CDR1 is LNHNV and CDR2 is YYDKDF in the germline V gene (reference sequence). CDR3 size: 14 residues. Trimming pared 5 bases from V and 4 bases from J, leaving 14 bases between. CDR3 DNA sequence: TGTGCCACCAGCCCCCGGGACCGAGTCACTGAAGCTTTCTTT. It is translated as CATSPRDRVTEAFF.

This clone was detected only a few times. This chain uses TRBV28 with TRBJ1-2, with D possibly being TRBD1 (5 bases). CDR3 size: 13 residues. The V gene lost 6 bases and the J gene lost 6 bases, with 14 bases spanning the gap. Germline CDR1 is MDHEN and CDR2 is SYDVKM. CDR3: CASSPNRHDGYTF. CDR3 nucleotide sequence: TGTGCCAGCAGCCCCAACAGGCACGATGGCTACACCTTC.

This chain connects TRBV20-1 to TRBJ1-5; D uncertain. The CDR3 contains 11 residues. V was cut by 3 bases and J by 13 bases, with 13 bases left in between. Per germline, CDR1 DFQATT and CDR2 SNEGSKA (reference sequence). The DNA of the CDR3 is TGCAGTGCTAGTGATAGAAGTAGGCAGCATTTT. This encodes CSASDRSRQHF.

The rearrangement uses TRBV7-2 and TRBJ1-1, with D maybe TRBD1 (5 bases). The CDR3 totals 14 residues. CDR1 and CDR2 from the germline V gene are SGHTA and FQGNSA. V gave up 6 bases and J gave up 3 bases, with 14 bases separating them. CDR3 sequence (DNA): TGTGCCAGCAGTCGACAGATTCTAGACACTGAAGCTTTCTTT. Translating it yields CASSRQILDTEAFF.

V usage is TRBV7-3 and J usage is TRBJ2-7; D possibly corresponds to TRBD2 (7 bases). Per germline, CDR1 SGHTA and CDR2 FQGTGA. Deletions cut 2 bases from V and 4 bases from J, with 12 bases between. The CDR3 has 14 residues. The CDR3 coding sequence is TGTGCCAGCAGCTTATCGGGAGGACAGTACGAGCAGTACTTC. Translating gives CASSLSGGQYEQYF.

This clone was observed a handful of times. The V gene is TRBV27, the J gene TRBJ1-1; TRBD1 aligns across 8 bases. The CDR3 is made up of 15 amino acids. Germline trimming cut 5 bases from V and 0 bases from J; bases unmatched to any gene: 5. Germline V gene data show CDR1 as MNHEY and CDR2 as SMNVEV (reference sequence). CDR3 protein: CASSKRTGLNTEAFF. The CDR3 region has the DNA TGTGCCAGCAGTAAACGGACAGGGTTGAACACTGAAGCTTTCTTT.

In this sample, this clone turned up a few times. The chain combines TRBV5-6 with TRBJ1-5; D not resolved. CDR1 is SGHDT and CDR2 is YYEEEE in the germline V gene. The CDR3 spans 13 residues. V lost 5 bases and J 6 bases, leaving 12 bases between the germline ends. CDR3 sequence (DNA): TGTGCCAGCAGTTCCGACACGTCTCAGCCCCAGCATTTT. Translation gives CASSSDTSQPQHF.

The V gene is TRBV7-6, the J gene TRBJ1-5; D possibly corresponds to TRBD1 (6 bases). Germline V gene sequence: CDR1 SGHVS, CDR2 FNYEAQ. The CDR3 covers 14 residues. Trimming removed 5 bases from V and 6 bases from J, with 14 bases in between. The CDR3 loop reads CASSPLGAGQPQHF. CDR3 DNA: TGTGCCAGCAGCCCGCTGGGGGCCGGTCAGCCCCAGCATTTT.

The chain employs TRBV29-1 and TRBJ2-5, with D possibly being TRBD1 or TRBD2 (5 bases each). From germline, CDR1 is SQVTM and CDR2 ANQGSEA. V was pared by 6 bases and J by 1 base, with 12 bases between. There are 13 residues in the CDR3. CDR3 amino acids: CSVSEGPQETQYF. CDR3 sequence (DNA): TGCAGCGTATCAGAGGGGCCCCAAGAGACCCAGTACTTC.

CDR3 sequence: CASSSILFLGSGANVLTF. The CDR3 DNA follows: TGTGCCAGCAGTTCTATCCTTTTTTTGGGTTCTGGGGCCAACGTCCTGACTTTC. The J gene is TRBJ2-6, the V gene TRBV27; no reliable D call. Germline loops: CDR1 MNHEY, CDR2 SMNVEV (reference sequence). This CDR3 is 18 amino acids long. The V and J ends lost 4 bases and 1 base respectively, with 17 bases between them.

The CDR3, as DNA: TGTGCCAGCAGCTTTCTCCGTCGATGGACTAGCGGGATCACCGGGGAGCTGTTTTTT. Translated: CASSFLRRWTSGITGELFF. The J gene is TRBJ2-2, the V gene TRBV5-6; 12 bases match TRBD2. The J segment lost 4 bases and the V segment lost 2 bases, leaving 12 bases of the junction unmatched. This CDR3 region has 19 residues. Germline V gene data show CDR1 as SGHDT and CDR2 as YYEEEE.

The J gene is TRBJ2-2, the V gene TRBV10-3; TRBD2 matches 8 bases. Germline CDR1 and CDR2: ENHRY and SYGVKD. The length of the CDR3 is 14 residues. V dropped 6 bases and J dropped 4; count of bases not matched to a gene: 4. This CDR3 reads CAIRREASTGELFF. The CDR3 DNA reads as TGTGCCATCAGGCGGGAGGCTAGCACCGGGGAGCTGTTTTTT.

The chain links TRBV11-3 to TRBJ2-7; 7 positions agree with TRBD1. There are 15 residues in the CDR3. The junction had 4 bases not matched to a gene; V was cut back by 0 bases and J by 2 bases. Germline CDR1 is SGHNT and CDR2 is YENEEA. CDR3: CASSLEGQQTYEQYF. In DNA form, the CDR3 reads TGTGCCAGCAGCTTAGAGGGACAGCAAACCTACGAGCAGTACTTC.

The chain links TRBV19 to TRBJ2-1; possibly TRBD2 for D (5 bases). The CDR3 runs to 15 residues. Between the trimmed V and J ends, which lost 1 base and 6 bases, there was a span of 13 bases. The germline V gene encodes CDR1 LNHDA and CDR2 SQIVND (reference sequence). For the CDR3, the DNA is TGTGCCAGTAGTATAGTTGGGAGAGGAGGCAATGAGCAGTTCTTC. This encodes CASSIVGRGGNEQFF.

V usage is TRBV6-5 and J usage is TRBJ2-7, with a possible D match to TRBD2 (5 bases). The CDR3 contains 14 residues. V lost 4 bases, J lost 1 base, and 11 bases lay in between. CDR1 and CDR2 from the germline V gene are MNHEY and SVGAGI. The CDR3 loop is CASSSRGESYEQYF. The DNA of the CDR3 is TGTGCCAGCAGTTCCCGGGGTGAATCCTACGAGCAGTACTTC.

This clone was found once. The chain employs TRBV15 and TRBJ2-3; D is possibly TRBD1 (5 bases). Germline assignment: CDR1 LNHNV and CDR2 YYDKDF (reference sequence). The CDR3 totals 14 residues. V shed 5 bases and J shed 12 bases, with 21 bases lying between them. This CDR3 is CATSPPLGVTLQYF. The CDR3 DNA follows: TGTGCCACCAGCCCACCCCTAGGGGTCACGCTTCAGTATTTT. Looking up the rest from reference TRBV15 and TRBJ2-3 gives the full variable domain: DAMVIQNPRYQVTQFGKPVTLSCSQTLNHNVMYWYQQKSSQAPKLLFHYYDKDFNNEADTPDNFQSRRPNTSFCFLDIRSPGLGDTAMYLCATSPPLGVTLQYFGPGTRLTVL.

The chain has TRBV27 and TRBJ2-7, with 9 bases fitting TRBD1. Germline V CDR1 and CDR2: MNHEY, SMNVEV (reference sequence). The junction had 9 bases not matched to a gene; V was cut back by 8 bases and J by 4 bases. The CDR3 spans 14 residues. CDR3 in amino acids: CASGYRGLQYEQYF. CDR3 coding DNA: TGTGCCAGCGGGTACAGGGGGCTTCAATACGAGCAGTACTTC.

This clone was observed a single time. The V gene is TRBV19, the J gene TRBJ2-1; 11 bases map to TRBD2. The CDR3 is made up of 16 amino acids. Germline V gives CDR1 LNHDA, CDR2 SQIVND (reference sequence). The V and J ends lost 6 bases and 0 bases, in that order; junction bases with no gene match: 4. The CDR3 reads CASSRLAGSSYNEQFF. The CDR3 coding sequence is TGTGCCAGTAGCCGACTAGCGGGATCCTCCTACAATGAGCAGTTCTTC. The full variable domain, in which reference TRBV19 and TRBJ2-1 provide the parts outside the CDR3, is DGGITQSPKYLFRKEGQNVTLSCEQNLNHDAMYWYRQDPGQGLRLIYYSQIVNDFQKGDIAEGYSVSREKKESFPLTVTSAQKNPTAFYLCASSRLAGSSYNEQFFGPGTRLTVL.